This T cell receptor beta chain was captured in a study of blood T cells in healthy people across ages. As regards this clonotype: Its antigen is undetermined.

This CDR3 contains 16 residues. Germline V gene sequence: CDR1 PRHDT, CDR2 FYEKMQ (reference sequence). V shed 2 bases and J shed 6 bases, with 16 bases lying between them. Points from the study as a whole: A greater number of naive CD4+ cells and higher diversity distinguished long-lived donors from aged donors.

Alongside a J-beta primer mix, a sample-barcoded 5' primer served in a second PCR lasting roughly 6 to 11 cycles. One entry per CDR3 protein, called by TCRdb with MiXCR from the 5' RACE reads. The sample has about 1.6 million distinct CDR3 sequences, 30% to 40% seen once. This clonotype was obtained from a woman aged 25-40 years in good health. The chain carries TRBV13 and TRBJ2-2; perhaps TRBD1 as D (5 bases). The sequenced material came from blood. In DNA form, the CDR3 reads TGTGCCAGCAGCTTATCAGCAGGGCCCCGTGCCGGGGAGCTGTTTTTT. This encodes CASSLSAGPRAGELFF.